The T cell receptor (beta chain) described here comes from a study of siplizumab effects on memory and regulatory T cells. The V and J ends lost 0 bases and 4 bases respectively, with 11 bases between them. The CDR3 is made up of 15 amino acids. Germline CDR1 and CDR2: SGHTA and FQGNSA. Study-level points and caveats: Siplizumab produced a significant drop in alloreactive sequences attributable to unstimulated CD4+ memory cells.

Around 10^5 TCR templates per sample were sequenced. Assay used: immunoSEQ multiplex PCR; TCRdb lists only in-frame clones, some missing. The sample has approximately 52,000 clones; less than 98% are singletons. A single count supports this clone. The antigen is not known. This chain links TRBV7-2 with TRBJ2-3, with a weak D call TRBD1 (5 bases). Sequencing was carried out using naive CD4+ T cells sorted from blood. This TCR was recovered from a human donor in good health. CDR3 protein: CASSLAVFRADTQYF. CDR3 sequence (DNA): TGTGCCAGCAGCTTAGCGGTATTCAGGGCAGATACGCAGTATTTT.